A single sample gave rise to the 3 T cell receptor beta chains below, sequenced in a study of T-cell reconstitution after alpha-beta-depleted transplantation in children. The authors prepared the TCRbeta library with unique molecular identifiers. Each CDR3 protein is one row after TCRdb ran MiXCR on the PCR reads. In the table there are approximately 340,000 distinct CDR3 sequences, approximately 10% of which are singletons. The starting material was PBMCs from the stem cell graft donor, obtained from the stem cell graft. Receptors were obtained from a human donor who donated a stem cell graft to a child with acute lymphoblastic leukemia.

This clonotype appeared many times. The chain couples TRBV29-1 to TRBJ2-2; a possible D gene is TRBD2 (6 bases). This CDR3 comprises 12 residues. Germline-derived CDR1 and CDR2 are SQVTM and ANQGSEA. The V and J ends lost 7 bases and 6 bases respectively, with 12 bases between them. DNA for the CDR3: TGCAGCGGAACTAGCTCCCCCGGGGAGCTGTTTTTT. This translates into CSGTSSPGELFF.

V gene TRBV7-2 combines with J gene TRBJ2-5, with D possibly being TRBD2 (6 bases). The CDR3 loop spans 14 amino acids. Trimming removed 5 bases from V and 1 base from J, with 11 bases in between. Germline loops: CDR1 SGHTA, CDR2 FQGNSA. The CDR3 DNA follows: TGTGCCAGCAGCCAGGAGGGCCCCCAAGAGACCCAGTACTTC. It encodes CASSQEGPQETQYF.

This clonotype was found a few times. V and J are TRBV6-5 and TRBJ1-1; 7 bases map to TRBD1. V trimming: 2 bases; J trimming: 8 bases; junction bases outside the gene matches: 5. Looked up from germline, CDR1 is MNHEY and CDR2 is SVGAGI. The CDR3 spans 13 residues. The CDR3 coding sequence is TGTGCCAGCAGTTACACCGGGACAGACGAAGCTTTCTTT. Its protein product is CASSYTGTDEAFF.